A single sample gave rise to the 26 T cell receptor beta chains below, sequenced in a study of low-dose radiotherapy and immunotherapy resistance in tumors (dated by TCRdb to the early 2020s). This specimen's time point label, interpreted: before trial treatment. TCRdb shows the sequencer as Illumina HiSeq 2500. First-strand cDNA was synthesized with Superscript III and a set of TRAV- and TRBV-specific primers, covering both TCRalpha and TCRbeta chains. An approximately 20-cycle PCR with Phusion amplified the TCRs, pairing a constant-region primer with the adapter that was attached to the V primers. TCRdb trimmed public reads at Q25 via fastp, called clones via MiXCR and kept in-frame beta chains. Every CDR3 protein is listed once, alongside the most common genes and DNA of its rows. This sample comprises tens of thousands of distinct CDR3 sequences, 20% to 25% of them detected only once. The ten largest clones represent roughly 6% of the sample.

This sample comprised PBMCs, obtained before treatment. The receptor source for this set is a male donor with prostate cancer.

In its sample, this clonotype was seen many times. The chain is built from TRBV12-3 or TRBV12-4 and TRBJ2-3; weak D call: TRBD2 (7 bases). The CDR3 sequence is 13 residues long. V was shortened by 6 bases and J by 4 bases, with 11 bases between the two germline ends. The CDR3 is CASRGGGADTQYF. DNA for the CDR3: TGTGCCAGCAGAGGGGGGGGGGCAGATACGCAGTATTTT.

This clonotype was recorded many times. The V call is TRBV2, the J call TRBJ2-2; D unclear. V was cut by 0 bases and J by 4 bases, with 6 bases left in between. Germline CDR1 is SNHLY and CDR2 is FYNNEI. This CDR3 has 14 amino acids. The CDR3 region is CASSEAGATGELFF. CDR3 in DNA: TGTGCCAGCAGTGAAGCAGGAGCCACCGGGGAGCTGTTTTTT.

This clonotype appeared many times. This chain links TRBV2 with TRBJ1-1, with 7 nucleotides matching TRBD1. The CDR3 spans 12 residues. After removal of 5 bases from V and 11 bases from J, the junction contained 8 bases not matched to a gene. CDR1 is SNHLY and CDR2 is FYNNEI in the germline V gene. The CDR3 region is CASSPDRVNAFF. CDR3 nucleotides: TGTGCCAGCAGTCCAGACAGGGTGAACGCTTTCTTT.

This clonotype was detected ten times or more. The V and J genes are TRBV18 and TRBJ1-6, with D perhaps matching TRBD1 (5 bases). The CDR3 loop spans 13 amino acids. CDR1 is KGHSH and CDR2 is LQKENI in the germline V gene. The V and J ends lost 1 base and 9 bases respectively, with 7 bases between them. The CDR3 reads CASSPQRGSPLHF. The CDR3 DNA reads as TGTGCCAGCTCACCACAGAGGGGTTCACCCCTCCACTTT.

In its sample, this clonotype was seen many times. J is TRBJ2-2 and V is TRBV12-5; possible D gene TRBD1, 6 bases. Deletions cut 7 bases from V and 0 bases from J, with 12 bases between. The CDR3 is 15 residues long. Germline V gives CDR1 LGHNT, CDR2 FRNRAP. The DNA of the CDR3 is TGTGCTAGTGCTCCCGGGACATCGAACACCGGGGAGCTGTTTTTT. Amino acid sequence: CASAPGTSNTGELFF.

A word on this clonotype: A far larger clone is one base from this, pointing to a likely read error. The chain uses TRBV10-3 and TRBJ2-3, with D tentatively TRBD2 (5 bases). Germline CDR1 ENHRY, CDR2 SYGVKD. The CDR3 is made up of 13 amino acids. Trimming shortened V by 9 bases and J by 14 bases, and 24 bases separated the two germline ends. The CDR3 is CAIEAGVAGELYF. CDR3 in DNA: TGTGCCATTGAGGCCGGGGTGGCCGGGGAGCTGTATTTT.

The CDR3 here is CSVTPTEETQYF. CDR3 sequence (DNA): TGCAGCGTTACGCCGACGGAAGAGACCCAGTACTTC. J is TRBJ2-5 and V is TRBV29-1; D gene unclear. Germline loops: CDR1 SQVTM, CDR2 ANQGSEA. This CDR3 has 12 residues. V was pared by 5 bases and J by 3 bases, with 10 bases between.

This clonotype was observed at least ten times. Here the CDR3 reads CASSQDKWARAVEAFF. CDR3 sequence (DNA): TGCGCCAGCAGCCAAGATAAATGGGCCCGAGCTGTTGAAGCTTTCTTT. The chain has TRBV4-1 and TRBJ1-1; D gene uncertain. This CDR3 has 16 residues. CDR1 is MGHRA and CDR2 is YSYEKL in the germline V gene. Trimming left V 0 bases short and J 7 bases short, with 18 bases between.

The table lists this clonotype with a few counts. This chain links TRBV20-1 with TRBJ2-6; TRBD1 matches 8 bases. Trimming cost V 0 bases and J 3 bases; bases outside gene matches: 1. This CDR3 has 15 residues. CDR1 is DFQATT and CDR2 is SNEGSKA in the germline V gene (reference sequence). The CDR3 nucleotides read TGCAGTGCTAGAGATGACAGGGGTGGGGCCAACGTCCTGACTTTC. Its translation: CSARDDRGGANVLTF.

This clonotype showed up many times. The CDR3 loop is CASSEKASTDTQYF. The CDR3, as DNA: TGCGCCAGCAGCGAAAAGGCCTCCACAGATACGCAGTATTTT. The rearrangement links TRBV5-1 to TRBJ2-3; D is ambiguous. V lost 4 bases to trimming and J lost 2 bases, with 11 bases between them. CDR3 length equals 14 residues. CDR1 and CDR2 from the germline V gene are SGHRS and YFSETQ.

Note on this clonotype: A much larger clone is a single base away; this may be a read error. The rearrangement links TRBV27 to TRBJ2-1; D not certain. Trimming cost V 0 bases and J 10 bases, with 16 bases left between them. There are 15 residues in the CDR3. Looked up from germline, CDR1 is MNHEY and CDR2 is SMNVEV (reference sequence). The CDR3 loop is CASSLSPGSPYEQFF. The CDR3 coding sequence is TGTGCCAGCAGTTTATCGCCAGGCTCTCCCTACGAGCAGTTCTTC.

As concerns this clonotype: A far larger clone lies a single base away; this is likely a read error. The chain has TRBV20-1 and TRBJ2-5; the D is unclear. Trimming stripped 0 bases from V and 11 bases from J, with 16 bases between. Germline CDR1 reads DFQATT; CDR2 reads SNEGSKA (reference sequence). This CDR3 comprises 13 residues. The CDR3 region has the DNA TGCAGTGCTAGAGATCGGGTATTGAATGAGCAGTACTTC. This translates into CSARDRVLNEQYF.

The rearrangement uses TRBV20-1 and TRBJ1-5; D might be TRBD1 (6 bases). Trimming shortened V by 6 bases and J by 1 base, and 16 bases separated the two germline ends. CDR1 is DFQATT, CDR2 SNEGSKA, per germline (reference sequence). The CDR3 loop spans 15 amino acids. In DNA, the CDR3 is TGCAGTGCCCCTGCCGGGGGCGAAAGCAATCAGCCCCAGCATTTT. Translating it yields CSAPAGGESNQPQHF.

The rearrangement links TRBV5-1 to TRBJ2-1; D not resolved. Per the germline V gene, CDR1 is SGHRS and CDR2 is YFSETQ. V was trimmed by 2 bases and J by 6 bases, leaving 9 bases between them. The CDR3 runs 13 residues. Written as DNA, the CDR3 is TGCGCCAGCAGCTTAGGGCAGGCCAATGAGCAGTTCTTC. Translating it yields CASSLGQANEQFF.

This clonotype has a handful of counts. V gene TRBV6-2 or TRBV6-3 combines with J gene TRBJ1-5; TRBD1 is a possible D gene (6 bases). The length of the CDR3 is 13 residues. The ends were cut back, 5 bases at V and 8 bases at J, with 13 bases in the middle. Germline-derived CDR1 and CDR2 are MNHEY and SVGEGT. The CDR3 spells CASSQTNREPQHF. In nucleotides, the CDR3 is TGTGCCAGCAGTCAAACCAACAGGGAGCCCCAGCATTTT.

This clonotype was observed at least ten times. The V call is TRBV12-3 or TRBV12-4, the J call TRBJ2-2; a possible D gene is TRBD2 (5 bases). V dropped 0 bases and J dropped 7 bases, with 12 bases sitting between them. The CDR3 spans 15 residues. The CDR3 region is CASSLARGYNGELFF. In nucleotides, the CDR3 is TGTGCCAGCAGTTTAGCGAGAGGGTACAACGGGGAGCTGTTTTTT.

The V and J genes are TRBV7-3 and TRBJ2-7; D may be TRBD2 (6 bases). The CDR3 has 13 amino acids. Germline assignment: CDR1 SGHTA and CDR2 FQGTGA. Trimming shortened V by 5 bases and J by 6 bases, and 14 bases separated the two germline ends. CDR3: CASSPGWGGEQYF. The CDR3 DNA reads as TGTGCCAGCAGCCCTGGCTGGGGAGGCGAGCAGTACTTC.

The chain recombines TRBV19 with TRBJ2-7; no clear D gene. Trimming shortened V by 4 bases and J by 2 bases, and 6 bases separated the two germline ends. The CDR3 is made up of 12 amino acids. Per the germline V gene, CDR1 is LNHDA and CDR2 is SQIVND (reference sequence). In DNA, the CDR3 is TGTGCCAGTAGTAGCCCGGCCTACGAGCAGTACTTC. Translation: CASSSPAYEQYF.

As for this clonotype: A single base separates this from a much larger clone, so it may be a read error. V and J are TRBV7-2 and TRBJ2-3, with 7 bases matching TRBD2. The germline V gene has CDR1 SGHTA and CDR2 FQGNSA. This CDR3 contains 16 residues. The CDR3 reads CASSLYGGGTTDSQYF. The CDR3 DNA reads TGTGCCAGCAGCTTATATGGCGGGGGTACAACAGATTCGCAGTATTTT.

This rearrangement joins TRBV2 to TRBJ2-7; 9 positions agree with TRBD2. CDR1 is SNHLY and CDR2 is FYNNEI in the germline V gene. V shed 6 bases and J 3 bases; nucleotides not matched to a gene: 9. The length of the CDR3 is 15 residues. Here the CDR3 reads CASSPPTSGLYEQYF. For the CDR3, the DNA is TGTGCCAGCAGCCCCCCGACTAGCGGCCTCTACGAGCAGTACTTC.

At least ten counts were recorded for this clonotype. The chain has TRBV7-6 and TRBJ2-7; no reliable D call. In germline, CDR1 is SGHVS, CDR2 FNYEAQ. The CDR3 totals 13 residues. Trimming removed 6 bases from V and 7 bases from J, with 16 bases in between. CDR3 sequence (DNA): TGTGCCAGCAGGCCACTGCTACCGACGGAGCAGTACTTC. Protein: CASRPLLPTEQYF.

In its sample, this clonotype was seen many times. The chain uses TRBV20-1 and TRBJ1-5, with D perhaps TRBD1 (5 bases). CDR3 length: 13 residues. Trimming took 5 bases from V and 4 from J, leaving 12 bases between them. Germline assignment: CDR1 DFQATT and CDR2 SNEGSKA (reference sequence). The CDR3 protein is CSAGGSSNQPQHF. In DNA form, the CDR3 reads TGCAGTGCTGGGGGGAGTTCTAATCAGCCCCAGCATTTT.

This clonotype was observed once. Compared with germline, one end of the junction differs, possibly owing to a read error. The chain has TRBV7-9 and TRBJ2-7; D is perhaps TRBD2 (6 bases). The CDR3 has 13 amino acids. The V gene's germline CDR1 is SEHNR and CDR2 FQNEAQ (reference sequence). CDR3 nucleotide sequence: TGTACCAGCAGCACTGGGACTTTCTACGAGCAGTACTTC. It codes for CTSSTGTFYEQYF.

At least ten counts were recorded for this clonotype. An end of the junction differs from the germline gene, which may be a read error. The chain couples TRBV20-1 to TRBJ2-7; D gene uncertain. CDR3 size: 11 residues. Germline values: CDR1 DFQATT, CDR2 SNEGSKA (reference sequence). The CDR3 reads CSAGEWGEQYF. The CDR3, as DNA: TGCAGTGCTGGAGAGTGGGGCGAGCAGTACTTC.

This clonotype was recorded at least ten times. CDR3 coding DNA: TGTGCCAGCAGTTACTCGCCTAGCGGGACTTACGAGCAGTACTTC. It translates to CASSYSPSGTYEQYF. This chain connects TRBV6-5 to TRBJ2-7; 9 bases fit TRBD2. The CDR3 covers 15 residues. Germline V gene sequence: CDR1 MNHEY, CDR2 SVGAGI. Losses at the gene ends were 0 bases for V and 4 bases for J; bases not matched to a gene: 4.

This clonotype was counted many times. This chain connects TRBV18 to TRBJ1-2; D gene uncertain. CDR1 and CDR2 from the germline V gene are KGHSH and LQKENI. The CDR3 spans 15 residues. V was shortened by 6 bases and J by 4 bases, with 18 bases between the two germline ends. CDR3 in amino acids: CASSEWQEAGYGYTF. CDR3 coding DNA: TGTGCCAGCTCGGAATGGCAAGAGGCGGGCTATGGCTACACCTTC. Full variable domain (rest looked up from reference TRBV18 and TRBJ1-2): NAGVMQNPRHLVRRRGQEARLRCSPMKGHSHVYWYRQLPEEGLKFMVYLQKENIIDESGMPKERFSAEFPKEGPSILRIQQVVRGDSAAYFCASSEWQEAGYGYTFGSGTRLTVV.